The 2 T cell receptor beta chains below all came from one sample that was sequenced in a study of blood T cell repertoires in COVID-19. Measured with immunoSEQ multiplex PCR; TCRdb has only the in-frame clones, and not every one. This table holds some 160,000 clones, around 87% found once. Sequencing was performed on PBMCs or T cells enriched from blood (not recorded which). The receptors stem from a woman in her 50s who had recovered from COVID-19.

This sequence joins TRBV28 and TRBJ2-3; unclear D gene. Germline CDR1 is MDHEN and CDR2 is SYDVKM. V lost 8 bases and J lost 0, with 6 bases in between. The CDR3 length is 12 residues. CDR3 loop: CASDTSTDTQYF. CDR3 bases: TGTGCCAGCGACACTAGCACAGATACGCAGTATTTT.

Of note for this clone: A junction boundary mismatches the germline segment, possibly from a read error. Other DNA sequences in this specimen translate into the identical CDR3. The V and J genes are TRBV5-1 and TRBJ1-1, with TRBD1 as a possible D gene (5 bases). Looked up from germline, CDR1 is SGHRS and CDR2 is YFSETQ. There are 13 residues in the CDR3. Here the CDR3 reads CASSLDRTTEAFF. As DNA, the CDR3 is TGCGCCAGCAGCTTGGACAGGACCACTGAAGCTTTTTTT.